Listed here are 25 T cell receptor beta chains from one sample, sequenced in a study of CD8 T cells in ankylosing spondylitis. One entry per CDR3 protein, called by TCRdb with MiXCR from the 5' RACE reads. The data hold 250,000 to 400,000 distinct CDR3 sequences, with roughly 12% observed a single time. The sequenced sample consisted of blood, either unsorted or a sorted T cell fraction (not recorded which). The receptor set was obtained from a female donor with ankylosing spondylitis or in good health (not recorded which).

The table lists this clonotype with many counts. This CDR3 is CASSLLYWTGTYNEQFF. The CDR3 DNA reads TGTGCCAGCAGTTTACTATATTGGACAGGGACATACAATGAGCAGTTCTTC. The chain couples TRBV28 to TRBJ2-1; the match to TRBD1 covers 8 bases. CDR3 length: 17 residues. Germline values: CDR1 MDHEN, CDR2 SYDVKM. V shed 2 bases and J 4 bases; nucleotides not matched to a gene: 10.

This clonotype was seen at least ten times. This chain connects TRBV18 to TRBJ1-3; no clear D. The CDR3 totals 13 residues. Looked up from germline, CDR1 is KGHSH and CDR2 is LQKENI. V was pared by 7 bases and J by 0 bases, with 7 bases between. CDR3 sequence reads: CASWMSSGNTIYF. The CDR3 nucleotides are TGTGCCAGCTGGATGAGCTCTGGAAACACCATATATTTT.

This clonotype has a count of ten or more. This chain connects TRBV9 to TRBJ2-1; 10 bases match TRBD2. Germline lookup yields CDR1 SGDLS and CDR2 YYNGEE. The J segment lost 0 bases and the V segment lost 2 bases, leaving 8 bases of the junction unmatched. The CDR3 contains 18 residues. CDR3 DNA sequence: TGTGCCAGCAGCGTTAGCGGGGGGTCTCCCCGCTCCTACAATGAGCAGTTCTTC. Translated: CASSVSGGSPRSYNEQFF.

This clonotype was seen ten or more times. V is TRBV5-5 and J is TRBJ2-1, with 9 nucleotides matching TRBD1. V lost 4 bases and J lost 5; bases outside the gene matches: 7. The germline V gene has CDR1 SGHKS and CDR2 YYEKEE (reference sequence). The CDR3 totals 15 residues. CDR3: CASSLTGGDDNEQFF. CDR3 in DNA: TGTGCCAGCAGCCTTACAGGGGGCGACGACAATGAGCAGTTCTTC.

This clonotype was observed many times. V gene TRBV6-2 or TRBV6-3 combines with J gene TRBJ2-7, with D tentatively TRBD1 (6 bases). The germline gives CDR1 MNHEY, CDR2 SVGEGT. Trimming took off 6 bases at V and 2 bases at J, with 17 bases between the two ends. There are 15 residues in the CDR3. The DNA for the CDR3 is TGTGCCAGCAGACCAACCGGGACAAACCCCTACGAGCAGTACTTC. It specifies CASRPTGTNPYEQYF.

This clonotype was counted ten times or more. The chain employs TRBV20-1 and TRBJ1-4, with TRBD1 matching over 9 bases. V was clipped by 6 bases and J by 6 bases; unmatched bases: 8. The CDR3 is made up of 14 amino acids. The V gene's germline CDR1 is DFQATT and CDR2 SNEGSKA (reference sequence). CDR3 bases: TGCAGTGCCTACCCGGGACAGGGACATGAAAAACTGTTTTTT. Its translation is CSAYPGQGHEKLFF.

The CDR3, as DNA: TGTGCCAGCAGCCCAGGCAGGGTAACCGGGGAGCTGTTTTTT. Its translation is CASSPGRVTGELFF. The chain is built from TRBV11-3 and TRBJ2-2; D is perhaps TRBD1 (5 bases). Germline CDR1 is SGHNT and CDR2 is YENEEA. The CDR3 contains 14 residues. Trimming took 5 bases from V and 5 from J, leaving 12 bases between them.

The chain recombines TRBV18 with TRBJ2-7; D is possibly TRBD1 (6 bases). Germline CDR1 reads KGHSH; CDR2 reads LQKENI. The CDR3 has 15 amino acids. The V end was cut by 2 bases, the J end by 3 bases, with 14 bases between. This chain's CDR3 is CASSPRAGVLYEQYF. DNA of the CDR3: TGTGCCAGCTCACCAAGGGCAGGGGTACTCTACGAGCAGTACTTC. Supplemented by reference TRBV18 and TRBJ2-7, the full variable domain reads NAGVMQNPRHLVRRRGQEARLRCSPMKGHSHVYWYRQLPEEGLKFMVYLQKENIIDESGMPKERFSAEFPKEGPSILRIQQVVRGDSAAYFCASSPRAGVLYEQYFGPGTRLTVT.

This clonotype was picked up a small number of times. The chain links TRBV19 to TRBJ1-1; D is undetermined. V dropped 9 bases and J dropped 0 bases, with 11 bases sitting between them. CDR3 length: 13 amino acids. The germline CDR1 and CDR2 sequences are LNHDA and SQIVND (reference sequence). CDR3 bases: TGTGCCAGCATAAACTCAGTGAACACTGAAGCTTTCTTT. This translates into CASINSVNTEAFF.

The V call is TRBV12-2, the J call TRBJ2-7; no check of the table's D call, TRBD1, against the DNA was made. TRBV12-2 corresponds to a pseudogene. The CDR3 sequence is 16 residues long. The CDR3 nucleotides are TGTGCAAGTCGCTTAGCGCAGGACAGCTTCTACTACGAGCAGTACTTC. Translating gives CASRLAQDSFYYEQYF.

This clonotype was observed once. The chain uses TRBV12-3 or TRBV12-4 and TRBJ1-2, with D possibly matching TRBD1 (5 bases). This CDR3 has 13 amino acids. The V gene lost 5 bases and the J gene lost 4 bases, with 11 bases spanning the gap. CDR3 sequence: CASSPRQRYGYTF. The CDR3 DNA sequence: TGTGCCAGCAGTCCGCGACAGCGCTATGGCTACACCTTC.

With regard to this clonotype: This clone may be a read error of a much larger clone one base away. The rearrangement links TRBV12-3 or TRBV12-4 to TRBJ2-2; 9 bases are shared with TRBD1. The CDR3 is 14 amino acids. DNA for the CDR3: TGTGCCAGCAGCTGGACAGGGGCCACCTGGGAGCTGTTTTTT. It specifies CASSWTGATWELFF.

This clonotype was detected ten times or more. The chain couples TRBV7-9 to TRBJ2-1; 10 nucleotides align to TRBD1. Trimming at V came to 4 bases and at J to 8 bases, leaving 5 bases not matched to a gene. Germline CDR1 reads SEHNR; CDR2 reads FQNEAQ (reference sequence). The CDR3 consists of 14 residues. The CDR3 loop is CASSSGTGAHEQFF. DNA for the CDR3: TGTGCCAGCAGCTCCGGGACAGGGGCCCATGAGCAGTTCTTC.

The CDR3 protein is CSARENFLAGGGSEQFF. In nucleotides, the CDR3 is TGCAGTGCTAGAGAAAATTTTCTAGCGGGGGGCGGGTCTGAGCAGTTCTTC. V is TRBV20-1 and J is TRBJ2-1; 11 positions agree with TRBD2. V gave up 0 bases and J gave up 9 bases; unmatched junction bases: 13. This CDR3 spans 17 amino acids. The germline V gene encodes CDR1 DFQATT and CDR2 SNEGSKA (reference sequence).

As regards this clonotype: A much larger clone is a single base away; this may be a read error. This chain links TRBV12-3 or TRBV12-4 with TRBJ1-4; 9 nucleotides match TRBD1. The CDR3 runs to 16 residues. The CDR3 is CASSLGQGIGIEKRFF. In nucleotides, the CDR3 is TGTGCCAGCAGCCTGGGACAGGGAATAGGTATTGAAAAACGGTTTTTT.

This clonotype appeared many times. The chain employs TRBV29-1 and TRBJ2-1; 9 bases match TRBD2. Germline CDR1 reads SQVTM; CDR2 reads ANQGSEA. With 7 bases clipped from V and 0 bases from J, the junction kept 7 bases outside the gene matches. The CDR3 has 15 amino acids. DNA for the CDR3: TGCAGCGCTGACAATAGCGGGAGCTCCTACAATGAGCAGTTCTTC. Protein product: CSADNSGSSYNEQFF.

A word on this clonotype: One end of the junction varies from germline; a read error may be responsible. The genes are TRBV28 and TRBJ2-7; the D gene is possibly TRBD2 (6 bases). This CDR3 is 15 amino acids long. In germline, CDR1 is MDHEN, CDR2 SYDVKM. The CDR3 here is CASSPNGAGRYGQYF. CDR3 DNA sequence: TGTGCCAGCAGTCCTAACGGAGCAGGGAGGTACGGGCAGTACTTC.

This clonotype appeared many times. The rearrangement uses TRBV5-1 and TRBJ2-5, with unresolved D. The germline CDR1 and CDR2 sequences are SGHRS and YFSETQ. V lost 5 bases and J 0 bases, leaving 8 bases between the germline ends. The CDR3 sequence is 13 residues long. The CDR3 sequence: CASRVTNQETQYF. The DNA for the CDR3 is TGCGCCAGCAGGGTAACAAACCAAGAGACCCAGTACTTC.

This clonotype was detected ten times or more. This chain joins TRBV5-1 and TRBJ2-7, with TRBD2 matching 11 bases. The CDR3 covers 15 residues. Germline assignment: CDR1 SGHRS and CDR2 YFSETQ. Trimming removed 2 bases from V and 3 bases from J; junction bases left unmatched: 4. This CDR3 is CASSLGGTSGYEQYF. The CDR3 DNA is TGCGCCAGCAGCTTAGGGGGGACTAGCGGCTACGAGCAGTACTTC.

This clonotype showed up many times. The J gene is TRBJ2-1, the V gene TRBV9; 7 bases agree with TRBD1. CDR1 and CDR2 from the germline V gene are SGDLS and YYNGEE. The CDR3 runs 15 residues. Trimming took 6 bases from V and 2 from J; bases not matched to a gene: 8. CDR3 coding DNA: TGTGCCAGCACCCTCGGGGACAGCGCCTACAATGAGCAGTTCTTC. Translation gives CASTLGDSAYNEQFF. Filled out from reference TRBV9 and TRBJ2-1, the complete variable domain reads DSGVTQTPKHLITATGQRVTLRCSPRSGDLSVYWYQQSLDQGLQFLIQYYNGEERAKGNILERFSAQQFPDLHSELNLSSLELGDSALYFCASTLGDSAYNEQFFGPGTRLTVL.

This clonotype was seen repeatedly, ten times or more. The CDR3 region is CATSRTGEEWYGYTF. Here the CDR3 DNA reads TGTGCCACCAGCAGGACAGGGGAGGAATGGTATGGCTACACCTTC. The chain joins TRBV15 to TRBJ1-2, with 8 bases identical to TRBD1. CDR1 and CDR2 (germline): LNHNV, YYDKDF (reference sequence). This CDR3 is built from 15 residues. The trim removed 3 bases at V and 5 bases at J, leaving 8 bases unmatched.

This clonotype was seen at least ten times. V and J are TRBV20-1 and TRBJ2-5; unclear D gene. V gave up 3 bases and J gave up 7 bases, with 12 bases separating them. The germline V gene encodes CDR1 DFQATT and CDR2 SNEGSKA (reference sequence). The CDR3 runs 12 residues. The CDR3 coding sequence is TGCAGTGCTAGTATCATATTGGGGACCCAGTACTTC. This encodes CSASIILGTQYF.

This clonotype was recorded many times. The chain joins TRBV12-3 or TRBV12-4 to TRBJ2-7, with 7 positions matching TRBD2. J was trimmed by 6 bases and V by 4 bases; bases with no gene match: 12. The CDR3 has 15 residues. CDR3 protein: CASSWKSGTAGEQYF. As DNA, the CDR3 is TGTGCCAGCAGTTGGAAGAGCGGGACTGCCGGCGAGCAGTACTTC.

This clonotype was seen repeatedly, ten times or more. This chain joins TRBV20-1 and TRBJ1-3; perhaps TRBD1 as D (5 bases). V was shortened by 2 bases and J by 4 bases, with 12 bases between the two germline ends. CDR3 size: 14 residues. Germline CDR1 DFQATT, CDR2 SNEGSKA (reference sequence). The CDR3, as DNA: TGCAGTGCTAGATACCCAGGGAGAGGAAACACCATATATTTT. It translates to CSARYPGRGNTIYF.

The sample holds many counts of this clonotype. The genes are TRBV4-1 and TRBJ2-1; D gene ambiguous. Germline loops: CDR1 MGHRA, CDR2 YSYEKL. The CDR3 spans 13 residues. Trimming left V 1 base short and J 3 bases short, with 4 bases between. The CDR3 DNA sequence: TGCGCCAGCAGCCAAGGGCTCTACAATGAGCAGTTCTTC. As protein: CASSQGLYNEQFF.